The present T cell receptor beta chain was sequenced within a study of T cell responses to AZD1222 COVID-19 vaccine. Study findings and constraints: Clonal diversity may have been underestimated in mostly white British donors. Repertoire sampling was restricted to post-peak T cell response timepoints.

Libraries were prepared by immunoSEQ multiplex PCR; TCRdb keeps only in-frame clonotypes and omits some of them. The sample holds fewer than 200,000 clones, 91% seen once. Germline values: CDR1 SGHRS, CDR2 YFSETQ. Trimming took off 1 base at V and 2 bases at J, with 12 bases between the two ends. CDR3 length equals 16 residues. Concerning this clone: What it recognizes is unknown.

This clonotype was obtained from an adult who received the AZD1222 COVID-19 vaccine. The sequenced sample was peripheral blood, obtained 28 days after the second AZD1222 dose. This sequence joins TRBV5-1 and TRBJ2-2; tentative D call: TRBD2 (7 bases). The CDR3 DNA reads TGCGCCAGCAGCTTGACGGCGGGGGCAAACACCGGGGAGCTGTTTTTT. Its translation: CASSLTAGANTGELFF.